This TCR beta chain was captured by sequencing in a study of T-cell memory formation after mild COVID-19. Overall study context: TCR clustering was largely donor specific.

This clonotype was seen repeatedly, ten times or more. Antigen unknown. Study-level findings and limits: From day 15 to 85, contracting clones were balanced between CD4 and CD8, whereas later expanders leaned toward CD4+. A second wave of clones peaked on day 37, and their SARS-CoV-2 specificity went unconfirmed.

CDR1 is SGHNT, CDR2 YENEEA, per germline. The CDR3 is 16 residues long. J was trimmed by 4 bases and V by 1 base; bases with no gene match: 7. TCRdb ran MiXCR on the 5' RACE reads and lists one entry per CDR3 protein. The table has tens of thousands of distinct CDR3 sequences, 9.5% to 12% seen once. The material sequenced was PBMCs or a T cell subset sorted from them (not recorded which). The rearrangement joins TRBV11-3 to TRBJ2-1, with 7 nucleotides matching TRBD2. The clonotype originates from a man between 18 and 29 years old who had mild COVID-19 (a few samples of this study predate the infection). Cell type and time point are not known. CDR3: CASSLGDSGPYNEQFF. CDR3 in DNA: TGTGCCAGCAGCTTAGGAGATAGCGGGCCTTACAATGAGCAGTTCTTC.